This T cell receptor beta chain was sequenced during a study of OX40 agonist ivuxolimab in advanced cancers. The protocol was immunoSEQ multiplex PCR, while the TCRdb copy is restricted to in-frame clones and leaves out a portion. This table holds some 86,000 clones, about 91% found once. The germline CDR1 and CDR2 sequences are SGHDT and YYEEEE. Losses at the gene ends were 5 bases for V and 6 bases for J; bases not matched to a gene: 11. There are 14 residues in the CDR3. V usage is TRBV5-6 and J usage is TRBJ2-7; 7 bases align to TRBD1. This material consisted of CD4+ or CD8+ T cells sorted from blood, taken in a trial of the OX40 agonist ivuxolimab. The receptor's source is an adult with an advanced solid tumor such as melanoma, head and neck, liver or kidney cancer. The CDR3 region is CASRFQGGSFEQYF. CDR3 bases: TGTGCCAGCAGATTTCAAGGGGGCTCGTTCGAGCAGTACTTC.